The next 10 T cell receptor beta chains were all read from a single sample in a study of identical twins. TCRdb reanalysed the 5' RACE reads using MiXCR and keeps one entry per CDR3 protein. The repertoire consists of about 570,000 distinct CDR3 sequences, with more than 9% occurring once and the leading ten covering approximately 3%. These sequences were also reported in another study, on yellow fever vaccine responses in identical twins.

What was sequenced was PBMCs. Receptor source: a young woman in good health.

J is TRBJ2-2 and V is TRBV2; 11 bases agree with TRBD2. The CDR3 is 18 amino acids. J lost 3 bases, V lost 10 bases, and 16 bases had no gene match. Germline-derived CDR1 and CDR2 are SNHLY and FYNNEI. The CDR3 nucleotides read TGTGCCATCTGTTTCGTTTTAGCGGGGGGGCCGGACACCGGGGAGCTGTTTTTT. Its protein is CAICFVLAGGPDTGELFF.

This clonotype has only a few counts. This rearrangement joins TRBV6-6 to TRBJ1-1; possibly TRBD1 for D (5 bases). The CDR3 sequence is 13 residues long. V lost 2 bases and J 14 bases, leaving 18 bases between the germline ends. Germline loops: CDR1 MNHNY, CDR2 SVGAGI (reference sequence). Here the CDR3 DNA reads TGTGCCAGCAGTTACGGGACGAAACTCAACGGGTTCTTT. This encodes CASSYGTKLNGFF.

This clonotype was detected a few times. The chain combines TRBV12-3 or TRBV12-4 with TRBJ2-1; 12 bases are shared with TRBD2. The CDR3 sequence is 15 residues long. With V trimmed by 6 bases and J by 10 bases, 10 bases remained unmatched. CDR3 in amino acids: CASSLGLAGMGEQFF. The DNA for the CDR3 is TGTGCCAGCAGCCTGGGACTAGCGGGCATGGGAGAGCAGTTCTTC.

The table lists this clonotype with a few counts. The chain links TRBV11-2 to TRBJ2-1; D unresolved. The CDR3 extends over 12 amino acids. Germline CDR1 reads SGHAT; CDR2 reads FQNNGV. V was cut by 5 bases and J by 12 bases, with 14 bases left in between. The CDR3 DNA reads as TGTGCCAGCAGCCTTGGTTCGGGCGGGCAGTTCTTC. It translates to CASSLGSGGQFF.

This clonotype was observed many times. CDR3 bases: TGCAGCGTTGAAGATCTCTCCCCCGGGAGCTATGGCTACACCTTC. This gives the protein CSVEDLSPGSYGYTF. The chain uses TRBV29-1 and TRBJ1-2; D is uncertain. CDR1 and CDR2 (germline): SQVTM, ANQGSEA. The CDR3 has 15 amino acids. V dropped 0 bases and J dropped 4 bases, with 15 bases sitting between them.

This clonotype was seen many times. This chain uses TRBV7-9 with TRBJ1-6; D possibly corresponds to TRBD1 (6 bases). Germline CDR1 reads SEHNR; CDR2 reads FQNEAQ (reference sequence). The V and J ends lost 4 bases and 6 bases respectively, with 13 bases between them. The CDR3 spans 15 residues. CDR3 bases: TGTGCCAGCAGCTCGGACAGTGAACTTAATTCACCCCTCCACTTT. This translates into CASSSDSELNSPLHF.

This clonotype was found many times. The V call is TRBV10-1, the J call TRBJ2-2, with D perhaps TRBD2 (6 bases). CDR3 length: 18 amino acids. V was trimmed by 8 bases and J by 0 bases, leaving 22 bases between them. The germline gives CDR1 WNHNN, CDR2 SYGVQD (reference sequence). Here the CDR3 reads CASHTSSIIHANTGELFF. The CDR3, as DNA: TGCGCCAGCCATACTAGCAGCATCATCCACGCGAACACCGGGGAGCTGTTTTTT.

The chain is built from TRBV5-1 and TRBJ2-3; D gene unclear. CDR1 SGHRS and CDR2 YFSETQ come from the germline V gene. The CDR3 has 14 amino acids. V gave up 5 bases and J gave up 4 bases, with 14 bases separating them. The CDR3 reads CASRWVSVSDTQYF. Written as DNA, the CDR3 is TGCGCCAGCAGATGGGTTTCAGTGTCAGATACGCAGTATTTT.

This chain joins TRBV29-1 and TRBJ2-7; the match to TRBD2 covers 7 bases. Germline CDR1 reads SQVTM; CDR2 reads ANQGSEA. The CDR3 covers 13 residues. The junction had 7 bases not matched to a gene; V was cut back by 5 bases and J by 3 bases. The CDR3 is CSVTKGGDYEQYF. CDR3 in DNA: TGCAGCGTTACAAAGGGAGGGGACTACGAGCAGTACTTC.

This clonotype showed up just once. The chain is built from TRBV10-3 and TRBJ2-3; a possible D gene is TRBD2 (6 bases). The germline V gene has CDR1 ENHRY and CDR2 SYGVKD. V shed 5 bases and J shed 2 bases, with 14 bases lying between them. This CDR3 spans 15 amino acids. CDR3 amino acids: CAISLVGGTTDTQYF. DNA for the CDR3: TGTGCCATCAGTTTAGTGGGGGGTACCACAGATACGCAGTATTTT.